This TCR beta chain came from a study of technical replicates of blood from a handful of donors. Germline CDR1 reads SGHAT; CDR2 reads FQNNGV. The V end was cut by 1 base, the J end by 7 bases, with 16 bases between. The CDR3 spans 15 residues. Clones were read by immunoSEQ multiplex PCR, and TCRdb kept only the in-frame ones, dropping some. The data contain around 100,000 clones, approximately 96% of them singletons. Sample: T cells isolated from PBMCs. The chain carries TRBV11-2 and TRBJ1-1; D remains unclear. This receptor was taken from a human donor in good health. The CDR3 bases are TGTGCCAGCAGCTTAGTGGTTCAGAACCCGATTGAAGCTTTCTTT. Translated: CASSLVVQNPIEAFF.